This TCR beta chain is drawn from a study of blood T cell repertoires in COVID-19. Study information: Collection of acute and convalescent COVID-19 samples took place in the United States, Italy and Spain.

Comments on this clone: The same CDR3 arises from other DNA sequences in this sample as well.

The authors' processing: Cell counts per sample came from amplifying reference gene primers. Produced via immunoSEQ multiplex PCR; TCRdb's table is partial and in-frame only. V and J calls and clone size are those listed in that table; D and trimming were worked out from the DNA. Counted here are some 300,000 clones, around 88% occurring once; the ten biggest clones make up over 6%. CDR3 length equals 15 residues. CDR1 is SGHRS, CDR2 YFSETQ, per germline. V was pared by 2 bases and J by 1 base, with 12 bases between. V gene TRBV5-1 combines with J gene TRBJ1-1; D perhaps matches TRBD1 (5 bases). The source is a woman aged 30 to 39 who had recovered from COVID-19. The sample was peripheral blood. The CDR3 loop is CASSLGFGGNTEAFF. For the CDR3, the DNA is TGCGCCAGCAGCTTAGGCTTCGGGGGGAACACTGAAGCTTTCTTT.